This is a list of T cell receptor beta chains from one sample in a study of CD8 T cells in Susac syndrome. TCRdb redid the calling of the immunoSEQ multiplex PCR reads with MiXCR, one entry per CDR3 protein. The sample has around 270,000 distinct CDR3 sequences; approximately 90% are singletons. Sequencing used CD8+ T cells from PBMCs. These receptors all stem from a human donor with multiple sclerosis. The CDR3 runs from the conserved cysteine through the conserved F or W. The D gene is left open where the match is weak. The size field is filled for only some rows; it gives once, few, many or a size class.

NA	TRBV29-1	TRBD2	12	TRBJ2-7	CSVIGGDPEQYF	TGCAGCGTTATCGGGGGGGACCCCGAGCAGTACTTC
few	TRBV9	TRBD1	13	TRBJ2-5	CASRGQGGETQYF	TGTGCCAGCAGGGGACAGGGAGGAGAGACCCAGTACTTC
NA	TRBV6-1	TRBD2	17	TRBJ2-1	CATFVASGSLGGNEQFF	TGTGCCACCTTCGTGGCTAGCGGGAGCTTGGGGGGCAATGAGCAGTTCTTC
NA	TRBV29-1	NA	13	TRBJ2-2	CSVKRQPAGELFF	TGCAGCGTTAAGAGACAGCCTGCCGGGGAGCTGTTTTTT
NA	TRBV7-9	TRBD2	16	TRBJ2-3	CASSTGLAGDTDTQYF	TGTGCCAGCAGCACGGGACTAGCGGGGGACACAGATACGCAGTATTTT
once	TRBV15	TRBD1	15	TRBJ2-1	CATSTDRGGYNEQFF	TGTGCCACCAGCACCGACAGGGGCGGCTACAATGAGCAGTTCTTC
NA	TRBV6-2/TRBV6-3	TRBD1	16	TRBJ2-3	CASSYPGQGPTDTQYF	TGTGCCAGCAGTTACCCCGGACAGGGACCCACAGATACGCAGTATTTT
NA	TRBV10-3	NA	15	TRBJ1-3	CAISGYSGSGNTIYF	TGTGCCATCAGCGGATACTCCGGCTCTGGAAACACCATATATTTT
NA	TRBV19	NA	13	TRBJ2-3	CASSIENIDTQYF	TGTGCCAGTAGTATAGAAAACATAGATACGCAGTATTTT
NA	TRBV6-2/TRBV6-3	NA	16	TRBJ2-6	CASTDRRVAGANVLTF	TGTGCCAGCACCGACCGGAGGGTGGCAGGGGCCAACGTCCTGACTTTC
NA	TRBV30	TRBD1	14	TRBJ2-1	CAWSVGTGANEQFF	TGTGCCTGGAGTGTAGGGACAGGGGCCAATGAGCAGTTCTTC
NA	TRBV5-6	NA	16	TRBJ2-7	CASSFAGIFSSYEQYF	TGTGCCAGCAGCTTTGCAGGAATCTTCAGCTCCTACGAGCAGTACTTC
NA	TRBV20-1	TRBD2	15	TRBJ2-1	CSAPAGTSVYNEQFF	TGCAGTGCACCCGCCGGGACTAGCGTCTACAATGAGCAGTTCTTC
NA	TRBV5-1	TRBD2	15	TRBJ2-1	CASSMGLAGINEQFF	TGCGCCAGCAGCATGGGACTAGCGGGAATCAATGAGCAGTTCTTC
NA	TRBV4-3	NA	13	TRBJ1-1	CASSRGLGTEAFF	TGCGCCAGCAGCCGGGGTCTAGGGACTGAAGCTTTCTTT
NA	TRBV9	NA	12	TRBJ2-1	CASSVVPNEQFF	TGTGCCAGCAGCGTCGTCCCCAATGAGCAGTTCTTC
NA	TRBV19	TRBD1	15	TRBJ1-5	CASSIGQGGNQPQHF	TGTGCCAGTAGTATTGGACAGGGAGGCAATCAGCCCCAGCATTTT
NA	TRBV30	NA	12	TRBJ2-3	CAWSVGGDTQYF	TGTGCCTGGAGTGTAGGGGGTGATACGCAGTATTTT
NA	TRBV20-1	NA	12	TRBJ2-1	CSARRFGNEQFF	TGCAGTGCTAGGAGGTTTGGGAATGAGCAGTTCTTC
NA	TRBV24-1	NA	16	TRBJ2-1	CATSDLSPRAYNEQFF	TGTGCCACCAGTGATTTGTCCCCCCGAGCCTACAATGAGCAGTTCTTC
once	TRBV20-1	NA	13	TRBJ2-7	CSARVFWSYEQYF	TGCAGTGCTAGGGTCTTCTGGTCCTACGAGCAGTACTTC
NA	TRBV11-2	TRBD2	14	TRBJ2-1	CASSLGGGLNEQFF	TGTGCCAGCAGCTTGGGGGGAGGGCTTAATGAGCAGTTCTTC
NA	TRBV3-1	NA	14	TRBJ1-1	CASSQVSRNTEAFF	TGTGCCAGCAGCCAAGTTAGCCGGAACACTGAAGCTTTCTTT
NA	TRBV10-3	NA	13	TRBJ1-1	CAIAAGTRTEAFF	TGTGCCATAGCCGCAGGGACGCGCACTGAAGCTTTCTTT
once	TRBV10-3	TRBD2	17	TRBJ2-2	CAISVGTSGILTGELFF	TGTGCCATCAGTGTTGGGACTAGCGGGATACTCACCGGGGAGCTGTTTTTT
NA	TRBV28	NA	19	TRBJ2-5	CASSRRGGRDPSRQETQYF	TGTGCCAGCAGTCGCCGGGGTGGTAGGGACCCCTCCCGCCAAGAGACCCAGTACTTC
NA	TRBV20-1	NA	14	TRBJ2-5	CSASLLGAQETQYF	TGCAGTGCTAGCCTACTGGGGGCCCAAGAGACCCAGTACTTC
NA	TRBV4-2	TRBD1	18	TRBJ2-3	CASSRVPFRDRATDTQYF	TGTGCCAGCAGCCGCGTCCCGTTCCGGGACAGGGCTACAGATACGCAGTATTTT
once	TRBV29-1	NA	12	TRBJ2-7	CSVQQGPYEQYF	TGCAGCGTCCAACAGGGCCCCTACGAGCAGTACTTC
NA	TRBV12-3/TRBV12-4	NA	13	TRBJ1-1	CASSPGTHQGAFF	TGTGCCAGCAGTCCCGGGACACATCAGGGAGCTTTCTTT
NA	TRBV5-1	TRBD1	14	TRBJ1-1	CASTSGQINTEAFF	TGCGCCAGCACCTCGGGACAGATAAACACTGAAGCTTTCTTT
NA	TRBV27	NA	14	TRBJ1-1	CASSYGTANTEAFF	TGTGCCAGCAGCTACGGGACGGCTAACACTGAAGCTTTCTTT
NA	TRBV5-4	NA	15	TRBJ2-6	CASSHDGSGANVLTF	TGTGCCAGCAGCCACGACGGCTCTGGGGCCAACGTCCTGACTTTC
NA	TRBV4-1	TRBD1	16	TRBJ2-2	CASSQDRTGGTGELFF	TGCGCCAGCAGCCAAGATCGTACAGGGGGGACCGGGGAGCTGTTTTTT
NA	TRBV7-9	NA	16	TRBJ2-2	CASSPGPSTTTGELFF	TGTGCCAGCAGCCCGGGCCCATCCACAACCACCGGGGAGCTGTTTTTT
NA	TRBV7-9	NA	12	TRBJ2-7	CASSLITHEQYF	TGTGCCAGCAGCTTAATAACCCACGAGCAGTACTTC
NA	TRBV12-3/TRBV12-4	TRBD2	16	TRBJ2-1	CASSRPLAGENNEQFF	TGTGCCAGCAGTCGCCCACTAGCGGGAGAAAACAATGAGCAGTTCTTC
once	TRBV7-9	NA	16	TRBJ1-3	CASSPVFEQAGNTIYF	TGTGCCAGCAGCCCCGTTTTCGAGCAGGCGGGAAACACCATATATTTT
NA	TRBV28	NA	16	TRBJ2-1	CASKGRYLSSYNEQFF	TGTGCCAGCAAGGGCAGGTACCTGAGCTCCTACAATGAGCAGTTCTTC
NA	TRBV7-2	TRBD2	14	TRBJ2-5	CASTAGGHQETQYF	TGTGCCAGCACAGCGGGAGGGCACCAAGAGACCCAGTACTTC
NA	TRBV14	NA	14	TRBJ1-3	CASTRLSPGNTIYF	TGTGCCAGCACCAGACTGAGCCCTGGAAACACCATATATTTT
NA	TRBV19	NA	14	TRBJ2-2	CASSPGVPTGELFF	TGTGCCAGTAGCCCAGGGGTCCCCACCGGGGAGCTGTTTTTT
NA	TRBV5-5	TRBD1	15	TRBJ2-7	CASSPQTGASYEQYF	TGTGCCAGCAGCCCTCAGACAGGGGCCTCCTACGAGCAGTACTTC
NA	TRBV20-1	NA	14	TRBJ1-2	CSARDEGHRYGYTF	TGCAGTGCTAGAGATGAGGGACATCGTTATGGCTACACCTTC
NA	TRBV3-1	NA	15	TRBJ2-7	CASSQGVRHSYEQYF	TGTGCCAGCAGCCAAGGAGTCAGGCACTCCTACGAGCAGTACTTC
NA	TRBV20-1	TRBD2	12	TRBJ2-1	CSGTSGNWEQFF	TGCAGTGGGACTAGCGGGAACTGGGAGCAGTTCTTC
NA	TRBV19	TRBD2	16	TRBJ2-3	CASRTGTRAGLGTQYF	TGTGCCAGTAGGACCGGGACTAGGGCGGGTCTTGGTACGCAGTATTTT
once	TRBV7-9	NA	12	TRBJ1-2	CASSLGIHGYTF	TGTGCCAGCAGCTTAGGGATCCATGGCTACACCTTC
NA	TRBV7-2	NA	15	TRBJ1-6	CASSLEEGGGSPPHF	TGTGCCAGCAGCTTAGAAGAGGGCGGAGGTTCACCCCCCCACTTT
NA	TRBV5-1	NA	15	TRBJ1-1	CASSWSQDANTEAFF	TGCGCCAGCAGCTGGTCCCAGGATGCGAACACTGAAGCTTTCTTT
NA	TRBV19	TRBD2	11	TRBJ2-1	CASLGGAEQFF	TGTGCCAGTCTCGGGGGGGCTGAGCAGTTCTTC
NA	TRBV27	TRBD1	16	TRBJ1-6	CASSQQGLSYNSPLHF	TGTGCCAGCAGTCAACAGGGGCTCTCCTATAATTCACCCCTCCACTTT
NA	TRBV5-6	TRBD2	16	TRBJ2-7	CASSELLAGGIYEQYF	TGTGCCAGCAGCGAGTTACTAGCGGGGGGAATATACGAGCAGTACTTC
NA	TRBV3-1	TRBD1	18	TRBJ2-3	CASSQGIGRDSRTDTQYF	TGTGCCAGCAGCCAAGGCATTGGTCGGGACAGCCGCACAGATACGCAGTATTTT
NA	TRBV7-9	TRBD2	17	TRBJ2-7	CASSPRASGEGSYEQYF	TGTGCCAGCAGCCCCCGGGCTAGCGGGGAAGGTTCCTACGAGCAGTACTTC